One and the same sample provided the 9 T cell receptor beta chains below, sequenced in a study of T cells after yellow fever vaccination. TCRdb redid the calling of the 5' RACE reads with MiXCR, one entry per CDR3 protein. The sample includes 320,000 or so distinct CDR3 sequences, approximately 8% of them seen just once. The sequencing used PBMCs, collected about 49 days after the first yellow fever vaccination. The receptors derive from a man aged 18 to 35 who received the YFV17D yellow fever vaccine.

A few counts support this clonotype. The chain links TRBV18 to TRBJ2-3; D is possibly TRBD1 (6 bases). Germline loops: CDR1 KGHSH, CDR2 LQKENI. Trimming removed 8 bases from V and 4 bases from J, with 19 bases in between. This CDR3 is 15 amino acids long. CDR3 protein: CASASVRQAPDTQYF. The CDR3, as DNA: TGTGCCAGCGCAAGCGTTCGACAGGCCCCAGATACGCAGTATTTT.

The chain links TRBV7-8 to TRBJ1-1, with D perhaps TRBD1 (5 bases). Germline V gene sequence: CDR1 SGHVS, CDR2 FQNEAQ. The CDR3 is made up of 18 amino acids. V was pared by 1 base and J by 6 bases, with 24 bases between. The CDR3 region is CASSLVFFRYRTASEAFF. In nucleotides, the CDR3 is TGTGCCAGCAGCTTAGTCTTTTTTAGGTACAGGACGGCGTCTGAAGCTTTCTTT.

The J gene is TRBJ2-3, the V gene TRBV20-1; TRBD2 aligns across 12 bases. CDR1 and CDR2 (germline): DFQATT, SNEGSKA (reference sequence). The CDR3 contains 17 residues. The V gene end was trimmed by 6 bases and the J gene end by 4 bases; junction bases not matched to a gene: 14. The CDR3 nucleotides are TGCAGTGCCCGACTACTCCTAGCGGGGGGGCGTGCAGATACGCAGTATTTT. It is translated as CSARLLLAGGRADTQYF.

The J gene is TRBJ2-7, the V gene TRBV6-5; D might be TRBD2 (6 bases). V was trimmed by 4 bases and J by 6 bases, leaving 19 bases between them. Germline CDR1 reads MNHEY; CDR2 reads SVGAGI. This CDR3 comprises 15 residues. The DNA for the CDR3 is TGTGCCAGCAGTTCCGGAGGGAGGAATTACGCCGAGCAGTACGTC. Its protein product is CASSSGGRNYAEQYV.

This clonotype occurred a few times. The rearrangement joins TRBV14 to TRBJ1-1; unclear D gene. Trimming removed 1 base from V and 1 base from J, with 7 bases in between. CDR3 size: 14 residues. The germline V gene has CDR1 SGHDN and CDR2 FVKESK. DNA for the CDR3: TGTGCCAGCAGCCAAGGCGTGTGGAACACTGAAGCTTTCTTT. Encoded protein: CASSQGVWNTEAFF.

V and J are TRBV6-5 and TRBJ1-6, with a weak D call TRBD1 (5 bases). V was shortened by 1 base and J by 7 bases, with 11 bases between the two germline ends. This CDR3 is 15 amino acids long. Germline values: CDR1 MNHEY, CDR2 SVGAGI. CDR3 sequence: CASSYWGMSNSPLHF. In DNA form, the CDR3 reads TGTGCCAGCAGTTACTGGGGGATGTCAAATTCACCCCTCCACTTT.

The chain is built from TRBV7-2 and TRBJ2-7; 11 bases fit TRBD2. After removal of 5 bases from V and 2 bases from J, the junction contained 2 bases not matched to a gene. CDR1 SGHTA and CDR2 FQGNSA come from the germline V gene. The CDR3 runs 14 residues. The CDR3 DNA reads TGTGCCAGCAGCGGACTAGCGGGTACCTACGAGCAGTACTTC. It specifies CASSGLAGTYEQYF.

This clonotype appeared a few times. The rearrangement joins TRBV12-3 or TRBV12-4 to TRBJ2-5, with D unresolved. The CDR3 is 11 amino acids. V was shortened by 6 bases and J by 3 bases, with 5 bases between the two germline ends. The CDR3 reads CASSKEETQYF. The CDR3 DNA reads as TGTGCCAGCAGCAAAGAAGAGACCCAGTACTTC.

This clonotype was counted only a few times. V usage is TRBV6-1 and J usage is TRBJ2-2; D unclear. The V end was cut by 5 bases, the J end by 5 bases, with 12 bases between. The CDR3 extends over 14 amino acids. Germline-derived CDR1 and CDR2 are MNHNS and SASEGT. CDR3 in DNA: TGTGCCAGCAGTAAATTCCGTCGGACCGGGGAGCTGTTTTTT. It is translated as CASSKFRRTGELFF.